A single sample is the source of the 16 T cell receptor beta chains below, sequenced in a study of blood T cells in healthy people across ages. Primers used in a second PCR of about 7 to 12 cycles were a sample-barcoded 5' primer and a J-beta primer mix. TCRdb re-derived calls from the 5' RACE reads in MiXCR, one entry per CDR3 protein. The sample yields 600,000 to 900,000 distinct CDR3 sequences, roughly 26% seen once. These same data were also listed under a study on T cells of mothers and their children.

Sequencing input: blood. The receptor set was obtained from a boy aged 5-17 years in good health.

The chain recombines TRBV10-3 with TRBJ1-2; D is ambiguous. Germline values: CDR1 ENHRY, CDR2 SYGVKD. The CDR3 totals 12 residues. Between the trimmed V and J ends, which lost 7 bases and 3 bases, there was a span of 9 bases. The CDR3 reads CAINAAYYGYTF. The DNA of the CDR3 is TGTGCCATCAATGCAGCATACTATGGCTACACCTTC.

This clonotype turned up a few times. The V gene is TRBV6-6, the J gene TRBJ2-7; no firm D call. Looked up from germline, CDR1 is MNHNY and CDR2 is SVGAGI (reference sequence). The CDR3 is 14 amino acids. V lost 6 bases, J lost 5 bases, and 17 bases lay in between. CDR3 in DNA: TGTGCCAGCAGAGAGATCACCACTCGGGACGAGCAGTACTTC. Translating it yields CASREITTRDEQYF.

The genes are TRBV3-1 and TRBJ2-3; 9 nucleotides match TRBD2. The CDR3 is 17 amino acids. V lost 0 bases, J lost 4 bases, and 8 bases stayed unmatched. CDR1 and CDR2 (germline): LGHDT, YNNKEL (reference sequence). The CDR3: CASSQDPSGGPADTQYF. For the CDR3, the DNA is TGTGCCAGCAGCCAAGATCCCAGCGGGGGGCCCGCAGATACGCAGTATTTT.

This clonotype was counted ten times or more. The V call is TRBV6-6, the J call TRBJ2-5, with a possible D match to TRBD1 (6 bases). Germline CDR1 and CDR2: MNHNY and SVGAGI (reference sequence). V lost 4 bases and J 5 bases, leaving 14 bases between the germline ends. The CDR3 covers 14 residues. CDR3 DNA sequence: TGTGCCAGCAGTTCCGGACAGCGAGGGGAGACCCAGTACTTC. Translation gives CASSSGQRGETQYF.

The chain employs TRBV6-1 and TRBJ1-1, with D possibly matching TRBD1 (5 bases). The CDR3 extends over 15 amino acids. V lost 0 bases and J lost 0, with 8 bases in between. Germline CDR1 MNHNS, CDR2 SASEGT. The CDR3 reads CASSEAWGLNTEAFF. In nucleotides, the CDR3 is TGTGCCAGCAGTGAAGCGTGGGGCTTGAACACTGAAGCTTTCTTT.

V gene TRBV12-3 or TRBV12-4 combines with J gene TRBJ2-1; D might be TRBD1 (6 bases). Trimming shortened V by 5 bases and J by 7 bases, and 12 bases separated the two germline ends. The CDR3 contains 13 residues. This CDR3 reads CASSLRGMNEQFF. CDR3 nucleotide sequence: TGTGCCAGCAGTCTCAGGGGAATGAATGAGCAGTTCTTC.

This clonotype was picked up one time. CDR3 nucleotides: TGTGCCAGCAGCCAAGAGGGGACTAGCGAAAAGTCTGGGGCCAACGTCCTGACTTTC. It codes for CASSQEGTSEKSGANVLTF. The chain combines TRBV4-2 with TRBJ2-6; TRBD2 aligns across 10 bases. Germline CDR1 LGHNA, CDR2 YNFKEQ. Trimming cost V 0 bases and J 1 base; bases outside gene matches: 6. The CDR3 loop spans 19 amino acids.

This clonotype was counted only a few times. CDR3 sequence (DNA): TGCAGTGCTATGGCGGGTACTAATGAAAAACTGTTTTTT. It encodes CSAMAGTNEKLFF. The chain combines TRBV20-1 with TRBJ1-4; no clear D gene. The CDR3 runs to 13 residues. The V and J ends lost 4 bases and 2 bases respectively, with 8 bases between them. CDR1 DFQATT and CDR2 SNEGSKA come from the germline V gene (reference sequence).

The chain recombines TRBV20-1 with TRBJ2-3; TRBD1 matches 9 bases. After removal of 5 bases from V and 2 bases from J, the junction contained 5 bases not matched to a gene. The length of the CDR3 is 14 residues. Germline-derived CDR1 and CDR2 are DFQATT and SNEGSKA (reference sequence). The CDR3, as DNA: TGCAGTGCTCCCGGGACAGGGCCCACAGATACGCAGTATTTT. Residues: CSAPGTGPTDTQYF.

The chain recombines TRBV6-2 or TRBV6-3 with TRBJ2-3, with a weak D call TRBD1 (6 bases). CDR3 size: 16 residues. V was clipped by 0 bases and J by 6 bases, with 16 bases between them. Germline V gives CDR1 MNHEY, CDR2 SVGEGT. The CDR3 protein is CASSYSTLTGYDTQYF. In nucleotides, the CDR3 is TGTGCCAGCAGTTACTCCACCCTAACAGGGTACGATACGCAGTATTTT.

This clonotype was observed a few times. V gene TRBV29-1 combines with J gene TRBJ1-2, with D unclear. The CDR3 has 14 residues. Trimming removed 0 bases from V and 7 bases from J, with 15 bases in between. Germline assignment: CDR1 SQVTM and CDR2 ANQGSEA. The CDR3 is CSVEEGASYGGYTF. CDR3 coding DNA: TGCAGCGTTGAAGAGGGCGCAAGCTACGGTGGCTACACCTTC.

The V and J genes are TRBV3-1 and TRBJ2-7; no clear D gene. The V gene's germline CDR1 is LGHDT and CDR2 YNNKEL (reference sequence). This CDR3 region has 13 residues. Deletions cut 0 bases from V and 7 bases from J, with 10 bases between. CDR3 in amino acids: CASSQDTYGEQYF. DNA of the CDR3: TGTGCCAGCAGCCAAGATACTTACGGGGAGCAGTACTTC.

The chain carries TRBV18 and TRBJ2-6; D unresolved. This CDR3 has 15 residues. Trimming cost V 5 bases and J 0 bases, with 8 bases left between them. The germline gives CDR1 KGHSH, CDR2 LQKENI. The CDR3 sequence: CASSRALSGANVLTF. CDR3 bases: TGTGCCAGCTCAAGGGCCCTCTCTGGGGCCAACGTCCTGACTTTC.

The chain has TRBV10-1 and TRBJ1-2, with a weak D call TRBD1 (6 bases). The CDR3 totals 13 residues. The V end lost 6 bases, the J end lost 5 bases, and 13 bases lay between the germline ends. Germline-derived CDR1 and CDR2 are WNHNN and SYGVQD (reference sequence). The CDR3 sequence is CASSRGLEYGYTF. The CDR3 bases are TGCGCCAGCAGCAGGGGTTTGGAATATGGCTACACCTTC.

The CDR3 coding sequence is TGTGCCAGCAGGGAAGGAGACGGGGCCAGCCCCTACAATGAGCAGTTCTTC. Translation gives CASREGDGASPYNEQFF. J is TRBJ2-1 and V is TRBV12-3 or TRBV12-4; either TRBD1 or TRBD2 may supply D (5 bases each). This CDR3 region has 17 residues. The V gene lost 6 bases and the J gene lost 2 bases, with 20 bases spanning the gap.

This clonotype came up a few times. The V gene is TRBV11-2, the J gene TRBJ1-2; 8 bases are shared with TRBD1. Looked up from germline, CDR1 is SGHAT and CDR2 is FQNNGV. The CDR3 contains 14 residues. V lost 3 bases, J lost 8 bases, and 8 bases stayed unmatched. In nucleotides, the CDR3 is TGTGCCAGCAGCTTCGGGAGACAGGGGAAGGGCTACACCTTC. Translated: CASSFGRQGKGYTF.